The T cell receptor beta chain described here comes from a study of shared T cell receptors in the human thymus. Sequenced by immunoSEQ multiplex PCR; TCRdb stores in-frame clones only, minus some. The sample contains 650,000 to 950,000 clones, approximately 85% of which appear only once. This sample also belongs to another study, concerning human thymus T cells. That source notes: All donors were healthy Finnish infants who were undergoing corrective surgery to treat congenital heart defects. Resections from corrective heart surgery provided thymus tissue. V and J gene usage appeared biased in thymic and blood repertoires. Related studies found that unrelated individuals share highly overlapping thymic repertoires.

What was sequenced was thymocytes. This sequence originates from a girl under two years old with a congenital heart defect.

The CDR3 bases are TGTGCCAGCAGTGAAGATCCCAGGGACTGGGATGAAAAACTGTTTTTT. This translates into CASSEDPRDWDEKLFF. V usage is TRBV2 and J usage is TRBJ1-4, with D possibly being TRBD1 (5 bases). Trimming cost V 1 base and J 6 bases, with 15 bases left between them. The CDR3 is 16 residues long. Germline lookup yields CDR1 SNHLY and CDR2 FYNNEI.